The T cell receptor beta chain described here comes from a study of blood T cells in healthy people across ages. This CDR3 contains 12 residues. Germline V gene sequence: CDR1 SEHNR, CDR2 FQNEAQ (reference sequence). Trimming removed 6 bases at V and 4 bases at J, with 10 bases between. Together with a sample-barcoded 5' primer, a J-beta primer mix was included in a second PCR lasting about 7 to 11 cycles. There were at least 3 million CDR3-containing paired-end reads obtained from each sample. TCRdb ran MiXCR on the 5' RACE reads and lists one entry per CDR3 protein. The table includes approximately 1.5 million distinct CDR3 sequences, roughly two fifths detected once.

The TCR comes from a woman between 18 and 29 years old in good health. What was sequenced was blood. The chain joins TRBV7-9 to TRBJ2-7, with D uncertain. CDR3 region: CASRSGQYEQYF. In DNA form, the CDR3 reads TGTGCCAGCAGATCCGGCCAATACGAGCAGTACTTC.